The rows below give T cell receptor beta chains drawn from one sample of a study of blood T cell repertoires in COVID-19. Assay used: immunoSEQ multiplex PCR; TCRdb lists only in-frame clones, some missing. The sample includes about 52,000 clones, around 83% of them seen just once. The sample comprised peripheral blood. Receptors were obtained from a man in his sixties or seventies with active COVID-19. Each CDR3 is given with its conserved first and last residue. The order of the fields is D gene, clone size, J gene, CDR3 length, V gene, CDR3 protein, CDR3 DNA. D genes are given only for firm matches. Size is stated for part of the rows, as once, few or many counts, or as a class when the clone is expanded.

d_gene: TRBD2
abundance: .
j_gene: TRBJ2-5
len: 16
v_gene: TRBV5-4
CDR3aa: CASSPGLAGGGETQYF
CDR3nt: TGTGCCAGCAGCCCAGGACTAGCGGGGGGTGGGGAGACCCAGTACTTC

d_gene: TRBD1
abundance: .
j_gene: TRBJ1-1
len: 11
v_gene: TRBV6-6
CDR3aa: CASSSNRGPFF
CDR3nt: TGTGCCAGCAGCTCGAACAGGGGCCCTTTCTTT

d_gene: TRBD1
abundance: .
j_gene: TRBJ2-7
len: 15
v_gene: TRBV5-4
CDR3aa: CASRSGQGVSYEQYF
CDR3nt: TGTGCCAGCAGATCCGGACAGGGGGTCTCCTACGAGCAGTACTTC

d_gene: TRBD2
abundance: .
j_gene: TRBJ2-2
len: 17
v_gene: TRBV7-9
CDR3aa: CASSSPPSGGASGELFF
CDR3nt: TGTGCCAGCAGCTCCCCCCCCAGCGGGGGGGCGTCCGGGGAGCTGTTTTTT

d_gene: TRBD1
abundance: .
j_gene: TRBJ1-1
len: 15
v_gene: TRBV19
CDR3aa: CASIGWDRMNTEAFF
CDR3nt: TGTGCCAGTATTGGGTGGGACAGGATGAACACTGAAGCTTTCTTT

d_gene: TRBD1
abundance: .
j_gene: TRBJ2-2
len: 15
v_gene: TRBV14
CDR3aa: CASSQDRFPLGELFF
CDR3nt: TGTGCCAGCAGCCAGGACAGGTTTCCTCTCGGGGAGCTGTTTTTT

d_gene: .
abundance: .
j_gene: TRBJ2-1
len: 16
v_gene: TRBV7-9
CDR3aa: CASSKISGPSRDEQFF
CDR3nt: TGTGCCAGCAGCAAAATTAGCGGTCCGTCTCGGGATGAGCAGTTCTTC

d_gene: .
abundance: .
j_gene: TRBJ1-3
len: 15
v_gene: TRBV19
CDR3aa: CASSILQRPGNTIYF
CDR3nt: TGTGCCAGTAGTATATTACAGCGGCCTGGAAACACCATATATTTT

d_gene: TRBD2
abundance: .
j_gene: TRBJ2-7
len: 15
v_gene: TRBV7-6
CDR3aa: CASSGGAGGSYEQYF
CDR3nt: TGTGCCAGCAGCGGGGGAGCGGGGGGCTCCTACGAGCAGTACTTC

d_gene: TRBD1
abundance: .
j_gene: TRBJ1-1
len: 12
v_gene: TRBV6-1
CDR3aa: CASSEGWAGTGF
CDR3nt: TGTGCCAGCAGTGAAGGGTGGGCAGGGACAGGGTTT

d_gene: TRBD1
abundance: .
j_gene: TRBJ1-2
len: 16
v_gene: TRBV5-6
CDR3aa: CASSVARDRINYGYTF
CDR3nt: TGTGCCAGCAGCGTGGCACGGGACAGGATTAACTATGGCTACACCTTC

d_gene: TRBD1
abundance: .
j_gene: TRBJ1-1
len: 16
v_gene: TRBV5-3
CDR3aa: CARSPRRTGVNTEAFF
CDR3nt: TGTGCCAGAAGCCCAAGACGGACAGGGGTGAACACTGAAGCTTTCTTT

d_gene: TRBD2
abundance: .
j_gene: TRBJ2-2
len: 17
v_gene: TRBV9
CDR3aa: CASSVASGGFFTGELFF
CDR3nt: TGTGCCAGCAGCGTAGCTAGCGGGGGGTTCTTTACCGGGGAGCTGTTTTTT

d_gene: TRBD1
abundance: .
j_gene: TRBJ1-5
len: 13
v_gene: TRBV6-5
CDR3aa: CASSRGREQPQHF
CDR3nt: TGTGCCAGCAGTAGGGGGCGCGAGCAGCCCCAGCATTTT

d_gene: .
abundance: .
j_gene: TRBJ2-5
len: 14
v_gene: TRBV5-4
CDR3aa: CASSLEGRGETQYF
CDR3nt: TGTGCCAGCAGCTTGGAGGGCAGGGGAGAGACCCAGTACTTC

d_gene: TRBD1
abundance: .
j_gene: TRBJ1-4
len: 14
v_gene: TRBV2
CDR3aa: CASRTGVGNEKLFF
CDR3nt: TGTGCCAGCAGGACAGGGGTCGGAAATGAAAAACTGTTTTTT

d_gene: TRBD1
abundance: .
j_gene: TRBJ1-1
len: 13
v_gene: TRBV6-5
CDR3aa: CASSYLQGAGAFF
CDR3nt: TGTGCCAGCAGTTATTTACAGGGGGCAGGAGCTTTCTTT

d_gene: .
abundance: .
j_gene: TRBJ1-2
len: 14
v_gene: TRBV3-1/TRBV3-2
CDR3aa: CASSHNQRGGGYTF
CDR3nt: TGTGCCAGCAGCCATAACCAGAGGGGGGGCGGCTACACCTTC

d_gene: .
abundance: .
j_gene: TRBJ1-1
len: 13
v_gene: TRBV27
CDR3aa: CASSLFGQTEAFF
CDR3nt: TGTGCCAGCAGTTTATTTGGACAGACTGAAGCTTTCTTT

d_gene: .
abundance: .
j_gene: TRBJ1-5
len: 14
v_gene: TRBV27
CDR3aa: CASSLQGSNQPQHF
CDR3nt: TGTGCCAGCAGTCTACAGGGCAGCAATCAGCCCCAGCATTTT

d_gene: .
abundance: once
j_gene: TRBJ2-1
len: 11
v_gene: TRBV12-3/TRBV12-4
CDR3aa: CASQEVGPKFF
CDR3nt: TGTGCCAGCCAGGAAGTGGGGCCGAAGTTCTTC

d_gene: TRBD1
abundance: .
j_gene: TRBJ1-1
len: 15
v_gene: TRBV14
CDR3aa: CASSRQDRGNTEAFF
CDR3nt: TGTGCCAGCAGCCGGCAGGACAGGGGTAACACTGAAGCTTTCTTT

d_gene: .
abundance: .
j_gene: TRBJ2-4
len: 13
v_gene: TRBV5-6
CDR3aa: CASSLGQINIQYF
CDR3nt: TGTGCCAGCAGCTTGGGACAGATAAACATTCAGTACTTC

d_gene: .
abundance: .
j_gene: TRBJ1-2
len: 14
v_gene: TRBV5-5
CDR3aa: CASSLDRPGYGYTF
CDR3nt: TGTGCCAGCAGCTTGGACAGGCCCGGCTATGGCTACACCTTC

d_gene: .
abundance: .
j_gene: TRBJ2-3
len: 15
v_gene: TRBV7-3
CDR3aa: CASSLFPGSTDTQYF
CDR3nt: TGTGCCAGCAGCTTATTTCCAGGATCCACAGATACGCAGTATTTT

d_gene: TRBD1
abundance: .
j_gene: TRBJ2-3
len: 14
v_gene: TRBV13
CDR3aa: CASSLRGLADTQYF
CDR3nt: TGTGCCAGCAGCCTAAGGGGGCTTGCAGATACGCAGTATTTT

d_gene: TRBD1
abundance: .
j_gene: TRBJ1-2
len: 14
v_gene: TRBV7-8
CDR3aa: CASSLARGTVGYTF
CDR3nt: TGTGCCAGCAGCTTAGCGCGTGGGACAGTAGGCTACACCTTC

d_gene: .
abundance: .
j_gene: TRBJ2-1
len: 15
v_gene: TRBV5-1
CDR3aa: CASSLALQGYNEQFF
CDR3nt: TGCGCCAGCAGCTTGGCCTTACAGGGATACAATGAGCAGTTCTTC

d_gene: .
abundance: .
j_gene: TRBJ1-5
len: 15
v_gene: TRBV20-1
CDR3aa: CSASSLLEGNQPQHF
CDR3nt: TGCAGTGCTAGTTCCCTACTGGAGGGGAATCAGCCCCAGCATTTT

d_gene: .
abundance: .
j_gene: TRBJ1-3
len: 19
v_gene: TRBV4-1
CDR3aa: CASSQGPPGSVRSGNTIYF
CDR3nt: TGCGCCAGCAGCCAAGGCCCCCCAGGGTCGGTGAGATCTGGAAACACCATATATTTT

d_gene: .
abundance: .
j_gene: TRBJ1-2
len: 15
v_gene: TRBV4-2
CDR3aa: CASSQSRDSYYGYTF
CDR3nt: TGTGCCAGCAGCCAGAGCCGGGACTCATATTATGGCTACACCTTC

d_gene: TRBD2
abundance: .
j_gene: TRBJ2-1
len: 14
v_gene: TRBV27
CDR3aa: CASSLAGGYNEQFF
CDR3nt: TGTGCCAGCAGTTTAGCGGGGGGGTACAATGAGCAGTTCTTC

d_gene: .
abundance: few
j_gene: TRBJ1-1
len: 12
v_gene: TRBV7-8
CDR3aa: CASSSAVSEAFF
CDR3nt: TGTGCCAGCAGCTCGGCGGTCAGTGAAGCTTTCTTT

d_gene: .
abundance: few
j_gene: TRBJ1-1
len: 13
v_gene: TRBV14
CDR3aa: CASSQMGGTEAFF
CDR3nt: TGTGCCAGCAGCCAAATGGGGGGTACTGAAGCTTTCTTT

d_gene: .
abundance: .
j_gene: TRBJ1-2
len: 14
v_gene: TRBV15
CDR3aa: CATSRDTPNYGYTF
CDR3nt: TGTGCCACCAGCAGGGACACACCTAACTATGGCTACACCTTC

d_gene: TRBD2
abundance: once
j_gene: TRBJ2-1
len: 16
v_gene: TRBV4-3
CDR3aa: CASSQGVAGRDNEQFF
CDR3nt: TGCGCCAGCAGCCAAGGGGTAGCGGGGCGGGACAATGAGCAGTTCTTC

d_gene: TRBD1
abundance: once
j_gene: TRBJ2-7
len: 15
v_gene: TRBV28
CDR3aa: CASTFGTGASYEQYF
CDR3nt: TGTGCCAGTACGTTCGGGACAGGGGCCTCCTACGAGCAGTACTTC

d_gene: .
abundance: .
j_gene: TRBJ1-1
len: 14
v_gene: TRBV18
CDR3aa: CASQPKPRGTEAFF
CDR3nt: TGTGCCAGCCAACCCAAACCAAGGGGCACTGAAGCTTTCTTT

d_gene: .
abundance: .
j_gene: TRBJ1-1
len: 16
v_gene: TRBV19
CDR3aa: CASSITSWTANTEAFF
CDR3nt: TGTGCCAGTAGTATTACGTCGTGGACAGCCAACACTGAAGCTTTCTTT

d_gene: TRBD1
abundance: .
j_gene: TRBJ1-1
len: 14
v_gene: TRBV7-3
CDR3aa: CASSKQGAGTEAFF
CDR3nt: TGTGCCAGCAGCAAACAGGGGGCGGGTACTGAAGCTTTCTTT

d_gene: TRBD2
abundance: .
j_gene: TRBJ2-2
len: 14
v_gene: TRBV29-1
CDR3aa: CSVATGGAHGELFF
CDR3nt: TGCAGCGTTGCCACCGGGGGGGCGCACGGGGAGCTGTTTTTT

d_gene: TRBD1
abundance: .
j_gene: TRBJ2-5
len: 13
v_gene: TRBV12-3/TRBV12-4
CDR3aa: CASGGQGQETQYF
CDR3nt: TGTGCCAGCGGAGGACAGGGACAAGAGACCCAGTACTTC

d_gene: .
abundance: .
j_gene: TRBJ2-3
len: 16
v_gene: TRBV19
CDR3aa: CASSMQYLGGGDTQYF
CDR3nt: TGTGCCAGTAGTATGCAGTACCTCGGAGGTGGGGATACGCAGTATTTT

d_gene: .
abundance: .
j_gene: TRBJ2-3
len: 13
v_gene: TRBV5-4
CDR3aa: CASSFRREDTQYF
CDR3nt: TGTGCCAGCAGCTTTCGTAGGGAGGATACGCAGTATTTT

d_gene: TRBD1
abundance: .
j_gene: TRBJ1-5
len: 12
v_gene: TRBV7-9
CDR3aa: CASNSGGQPQHF
CDR3nt: TGTGCCAGCAACTCAGGGGGTCAGCCCCAGCATTTT

d_gene: .
abundance: .
j_gene: TRBJ2-3
len: 15
v_gene: TRBV2
CDR3aa: CASSVRGGSTDTQYF
CDR3nt: TGTGCCAGCAGTGTAAGGGGGGGTTCCACAGATACGCAGTATTTT

d_gene: .
abundance: .
j_gene: TRBJ1-5
len: 14
v_gene: TRBV7-9
CDR3aa: CASSLAGKDQPQHF
CDR3nt: TGTGCCAGCTCCCTCGCGGGGAAGGATCAGCCCCAGCATTTT

d_gene: .
abundance: .
j_gene: TRBJ1-1
len: 14
v_gene: TRBV6-5
CDR3aa: CASSRSVLNTEAFF
CDR3nt: TGTGCCAGCTCTAGGTCCGTCCTGAACACTGAAGCTTTCTTT

d_gene: .
abundance: .
j_gene: TRBJ2-7
len: 16
v_gene: TRBV7-6
CDR3aa: CASSLGGGGRSYEQYF
CDR3nt: TGTGCCAGCAGCTTAGGGGGAGGGGGGCGCTCCTACGAGCAGTACTTC

d_gene: TRBD1
abundance: .
j_gene: TRBJ1-3
len: 15
v_gene: TRBV7-2
CDR3aa: CASSLQGAWGNTIYF
CDR3nt: TGTGCCAGCAGCCTTCAGGGGGCTTGGGGAAACACCATATATTTT

d_gene: TRBD2
abundance: .
j_gene: TRBJ2-1
len: 13
v_gene: TRBV3-1/TRBV3-2
CDR3aa: CASSPDGRHEQFF
CDR3nt: TGTGCCAGCAGCCCGGACGGGAGGCATGAGCAGTTCTTC

d_gene: .
abundance: .
j_gene: TRBJ2-2
len: 16
v_gene: TRBV10-3
CDR3aa: CAITPELRVNTGELFF
CDR3nt: TGTGCCATCACCCCCGAGTTGCGAGTGAACACCGGGGAGCTGTTTTTT

d_gene: .
abundance: .
j_gene: TRBJ2-4
len: 14
v_gene: TRBV21-1
CDR3aa: CASSLTRGKNIQYF
CDR3nt: TGTGCCAGCAGTCTGACTAGGGGCAAAAACATTCAGTACTTC

d_gene: TRBD1
abundance: .
j_gene: TRBJ1-1
len: 15
v_gene: TRBV4-2
CDR3aa: CASSQGGQQNTEAFF
CDR3nt: TGTGCCAGCAGCCAAGGGGGACAGCAGAACACTGAAGCTTTCTTT

d_gene: .
abundance: few
j_gene: TRBJ1-5
len: 14
v_gene: TRBV4-1
CDR3aa: CASIWGDSNQPQHF
CDR3nt: TGCGCCAGCATCTGGGGGGATAGCAATCAGCCCCAGCATTTT

d_gene: TRBD2
abundance: .
j_gene: TRBJ2-7
len: 16
v_gene: TRBV11-2
CDR3aa: CASSSLGTSYRREQYF
CDR3nt: TGTGCCAGCAGCTCCCTAGGGACTAGCTACCGTCGCGAGCAGTACTTC

d_gene: TRBD2
abundance: .
j_gene: TRBJ2-1
len: 13
v_gene: TRBV7-2
CDR3aa: CASSSGGMDEQFF
CDR3nt: TGTGCCAGCAGCTCCGGGGGGATGGATGAGCAGTTCTTC

d_gene: TRBD2
abundance: .
j_gene: TRBJ2-2
len: 15
v_gene: TRBV5-4
CDR3aa: CASSPPGLAAGELFF
CDR3nt: TGTGCCAGCAGCCCCCCGGGACTAGCGGCCGGGGAGCTGTTTTTT

d_gene: .
abundance: .
j_gene: TRBJ1-2
len: 15
v_gene: TRBV5-8
CDR3aa: CASSLGWRRSYGYTF
CDR3nt: TGTGCCAGCAGCTTAGGCTGGCGGCGGTCGTATGGCTACACCTTC

d_gene: TRBD1
abundance: .
j_gene: TRBJ2-2
len: 15
v_gene: TRBV5-6
CDR3aa: CASSYTGQGTGELFF
CDR3nt: TGTGCCAGCAGCTATACGGGACAGGGCACCGGGGAGCTGTTTTTT